The clone carrying this TCR beta chain was observed at least ten times. The antigen remains undetermined. The data derive from a study of identical twins' blood T cells. Three pairs of healthy female monozygous twins were the donors. Study conclusions and caveats: Twins shared more top CDR3 clonotypes than unrelated donors did.

TCR cDNA libraries were made from RNA using a previously described, modified protocol. Original handling: Per-library CDR3 reads ranged about 2 to 4 million; clonotypes, ~90,000 to ~550,000. MiXCR, run by TCRdb on the 5' RACE reads, gives a single entry per CDR3 protein. The V and J calls shown here were made by TCRdb, not taken from the authors' results. The sample records around 380,000 distinct CDR3 sequences, roughly 31% being singletons. Trimming removed 2 bases from V and 4 bases from J, with 13 bases in between. The CDR3 runs to 15 residues. CDR1 and CDR2 (germline): SGHRS, YFSETQ. The sequencing input was PBMCs. The chain employs TRBV5-1 and TRBJ1-5, with D possibly matching TRBD1 (6 bases). The sequence derives from a woman between 18 and 50 years old in good health. The CDR3 sequence: CASSFGGGGNQPQHF. CDR3 nucleotide sequence: TGCGCCAGCAGCTTTGGAGGGGGAGGAAATCAGCCCCAGCATTTT.